Below, 20 T cell receptor beta chains from the same sample are listed, as sequenced in a study of cytotoxic CD8 clonotypes in ibrutinib-treated CLL. Method: immunoSEQ multiplex PCR; TCRdb's copy keeps in-frame clones and lacks some. The profile covers roughly 190,000 clones, with approximately 68% appearing a single time and roughly 12% taken by the ten largest. The source was PBMCs, collected after 24 months of ibrutinib treatment. Receptor source: a human donor with chronic lymphocytic leukemia.

The chain employs TRBV4-3 and TRBJ2-1; TRBD2 agrees at 11 bases. CDR3 length: 18 residues. Germline assignment: CDR1 LGHNA and CDR2 YSLEER. Germline trimming cut 0 bases from V and 3 bases from J; bases unmatched to any gene: 7. CDR3 coding DNA: TGCGCCAGCAGCCAAGAAGGGTGGGGGACTAGCGGCTACAATGAGCAGTTCTTC. Its protein is CASSQEGWGTSGYNEQFF.

This chain uses TRBV6-1 with TRBJ1-5; no firm D call. The V and J ends lost 7 bases and 9 bases respectively, with 13 bases between them. The germline V gene has CDR1 MNHNS and CDR2 SASEGT. The CDR3 has 12 residues. CDR3 sequence: CASTFVGMPQHF. The CDR3, as DNA: TGTGCCAGCACCTTCGTTGGGATGCCCCAGCATTTT.

This chain joins TRBV29-1 and TRBJ2-1; TRBD2 matches at 8 bases. This CDR3 is built from 14 residues. The trim removed 7 bases at V and 1 base at J, leaving 6 bases unmatched. Per germline, CDR1 SQVTM and CDR2 ANQGSEA. The CDR3 DNA sequence: TGCAGCGCCCCGACTAGCGCGTCCTACAATGAGCAGTTCTTC. Translation gives CSAPTSASYNEQFF.

The V and J genes are TRBV6-5 and TRBJ1-1; no reliable D call. Per germline, CDR1 MNHEY and CDR2 SVGAGI. The V gene lost 6 bases and the J gene lost 4 bases, with 12 bases spanning the gap. CDR3 length: 13 amino acids. The CDR3 spells CASSKARGTEAFF. CDR3 DNA sequence: TGTGCCAGCAGCAAGGCACGGGGCACTGAAGCTTTCTTT.

The chain couples TRBV5-1 to TRBJ1-1; D is undetermined. There are 13 residues in the CDR3. The V end was cut by 2 bases, the J end by 1 base, with 6 bases between. Germline CDR1 is SGHRS and CDR2 is YFSETQ. CDR3 region: CASSFTENTEAFF. CDR3 coding DNA: TGCGCCAGCAGCTTTACAGAGAACACTGAAGCTTTCTTT.

This clone was observed a few times. The J gene is TRBJ2-7, the V gene TRBV27, with 8 bases lining up with TRBD1. V dropped 2 bases and J dropped 4; count of bases not matched to a gene: 7. Germline V gives CDR1 MNHEY, CDR2 SMNVEV (reference sequence). The CDR3 has 15 amino acids. As DNA, the CDR3 is TGTGCCAGCAGTTTACATGGGACAGGCCTTTACGAGCAGTACTTC. It codes for CASSLHGTGLYEQYF.

The V and J genes are TRBV7-6 and TRBJ2-7; D remains ambiguous. Trimming stripped 1 base from V and 2 bases from J, with 12 bases between. The CDR3 extends over 15 amino acids. CDR1 is SGHVS and CDR2 is FNYEAQ in the germline V gene. The CDR3 DNA reads as TGTGCCAGCAGCTTAGAGGCAAGTTCCACCTACGAGCAGTACTTC. This gives the protein CASSLEASSTYEQYF.

The chain couples TRBV6-1 to TRBJ2-2; possibly TRBD2 for D (5 bases). This CDR3 is built from 16 residues. CDR1 and CDR2 from the germline V gene are MNHNS and SASEGT. Trimming removed 2 bases from V and 3 bases from J, with 13 bases in between. This CDR3 is CASSELRWGDTGELFF. Written as DNA, the CDR3 is TGTGCCAGCAGTGAACTCCGGTGGGGAGACACCGGGGAGCTGTTTTTT.

V usage is TRBV11-1 and J usage is TRBJ2-1, with TRBD2 identical over 14 bases. The V gene's germline CDR1 is SGHAT and CDR2 FQDESV (reference sequence). J was trimmed by 2 bases and V by 6 bases; bases with no gene match: 0. CDR3 length: 15 residues. CDR3 nucleotide sequence: TGTGCCAGCAGGACTAGCGGGAGGGCCTACAATGAGCAGTTCTTC. This codes for CASRTSGRAYNEQFF. The full variable domain, its missing parts supplied by reference TRBV11-1 and TRBJ2-1, is EAEVAQSPRYKITEKSQAVAFWCDPISGHATLYWYRQILGQGPELLVQFQDESVVDDSQLPKDRFSAERLKGVDSTLKIQPAELGDSAMYLCASRTSGRAYNEQFFGPGTRLTVL.

The J gene is TRBJ2-1, the V gene TRBV5-1; TRBD2 aligns across 8 bases. Per germline, CDR1 SGHRS and CDR2 YFSETQ. The CDR3 is 16 amino acids. Trimming took 4 bases from V and 0 from J; bases not matched to a gene: 6. The CDR3 sequence is CASSPTSGSSYNEQFF. The CDR3 DNA reads TGCGCCAGCAGCCCTACCAGCGGGAGCTCCTACAATGAGCAGTTCTTC. The full variable domain, its missing parts supplied by reference TRBV5-1 and TRBJ2-1, is KAGVTQTPRYLIKTRGQQVTLSCSPISGHRSVSWYQQTPGQGLQFLFEYFSETQRNKGNFPGRFSGRQFSNSRSEMNVSTLELGDSALYLCASSPTSGSSYNEQFFGPGTRLTVL.

This clone occurred once. CDR3 loop: CAWRQGASYGYTF. The CDR3 region has the DNA TGTGCCTGGAGACAGGGGGCGAGCTATGGCTACACCTTC. This chain connects TRBV30 to TRBJ1-2; 9 nucleotides align to TRBD1. The CDR3 is 13 amino acids. Looked up from germline, CDR1 is GTSNPN and CDR2 is SVGIG (reference sequence). Unmatched junction bases numbered 3, after V lost 3 bases and J lost 4 bases.

V is TRBV7-6 and J is TRBJ1-2, with 9 nucleotides matching TRBD1. CDR1 and CDR2 (germline): SGHVS, FNYEAQ. CDR3 length: 18 amino acids. J lost 4 bases, V lost 4 bases, and 16 bases had no gene match. The CDR3 coding sequence is TGTGCCAGCAGCTCGACCGGGACAGGGTTAGGTTTTGGCTATGGCTACACCTTC. Its translation: CASSSTGTGLGFGYGYTF.

The chain combines TRBV4-1 with TRBJ1-2; a possible D gene is TRBD1 (5 bases). CDR1 is MGHRA and CDR2 is YSYEKL in the germline V gene. The V gene lost 0 bases and the J gene lost 4 bases, with 9 bases spanning the gap. This CDR3 is built from 14 residues. The DNA of the CDR3 is TGCGCCAGCAGCCAAGAACCAGGGTCCTATGGCTACACCTTC. Protein product: CASSQEPGSYGYTF.

The chain uses TRBV30 and TRBJ1-6; no clear D. V was pared by 5 bases and J by 14 bases, with 22 bases between. The CDR3 sequence is 14 residues long. Germline V lookup: CDR1 GTSNPN, CDR2 SVGIG (reference sequence). The DNA for the CDR3 is TGTGCCTGGTCCTGGGCAACCGAAGGGTCGACCCTCCACTTT. Protein sequence: CAWSWATEGSTLHF. The full variable domain, its missing parts supplied by reference TRBV30 and TRBJ1-6, is SQTIHQWPATLVQPVGSPLSLECTVEGTSNPNLYWYRQAAGRGLQLLFYSVGIGQISSEVPQNLSASRPQDRQFILSSKKLLLSDSGFYLCAWSWATEGSTLHFGNGTRLTVT.

The rearrangement links TRBV6-5 to TRBJ1-5; TRBD1 is a possible D gene (5 bases). Trimming cost V 5 bases and J 4 bases, with 9 bases left between them. Germline CDR1 MNHEY, CDR2 SVGAGI. This CDR3 comprises 13 residues. As DNA, the CDR3 is TGTGCCAGCAGTGGGACCAGAAATCAGCCCCAGCATTTT. Its translation is CASSGTRNQPQHF.

The chain couples TRBV7-2 to TRBJ1-1; no firm D call. This CDR3 is 13 amino acids long. The ends were cut back, 3 bases at V and 4 bases at J, with 9 bases in the middle. Germline CDR1 is SGHTA and CDR2 is FQGNSA. CDR3: CASSLWLGTEAFF. The DNA of the CDR3 is TGTGCCAGCAGCTTGTGGTTGGGCACTGAAGCTTTCTTT.

This chain connects TRBV5-1 to TRBJ2-7; TRBD2 agrees at 10 bases. This CDR3 has 16 amino acids. CDR1 is SGHRS, CDR2 YFSETQ, per germline. The V and J ends lost 0 bases and 2 bases, in that order; junction bases with no gene match: 5. The CDR3 DNA reads TGCGCCAGCAGCTTGGGGGGGCTAGCGGGAGCCTACGAGCAGTACTTC. This sequence encodes CASSLGGLAGAYEQYF.

CDR3 protein: CARYEEALGLVPYEQYF. The DNA of the CDR3 is TGTGCCAGATACGAGGAGGCTTTGGGACTAGTCCCCTACGAGCAGTACTTC. J is TRBJ2-7 and V is TRBV27; 8 bases match TRBD2. Germline assignment: CDR1 MNHEY and CDR2 SMNVEV (reference sequence). The CDR3 runs to 17 residues. The V and J ends lost 9 bases and 2 bases, in that order; junction bases with no gene match: 18.

This clone was seen a handful of times. The chain carries TRBV25-1 and TRBJ2-3; D gene unclear. The CDR3 totals 12 residues. The V end lost 4 bases, the J end lost 3 bases, and 5 bases lay between the germline ends. Germline V CDR1 and CDR2: MGHDK, SYGVNS. The CDR3 region has the DNA TGTGCCAGCAGTGTTAGAACAGATACGCAGTATTTT. Residues: CASSVRTDTQYF.

V is TRBV6-4 and J is TRBJ2-5, with TRBD2 identical over 7 bases. V dropped 6 bases and J dropped 5; count of bases not matched to a gene: 9. This CDR3 is built from 14 residues. Germline V gene sequence: CDR1 MRHNA, CDR2 SNTAGT. The CDR3 sequence is CASRRGKVKETQYF. The CDR3, as DNA: TGTGCCAGCAGGCGGGGGAAGGTTAAGGAGACCCAGTACTTC.